The 12 T cell receptor beta chains reported below all come from one sample, sequenced in a study of blood T cell repertoires in COVID-19. Here immunoSEQ multiplex PCR was the method, and the copy in TCRdb shows in-frame clones only, minus some. The sample has some 80,000 clones, around 84% seen once. Input material: peripheral blood. All receptors come from a woman between 65 and 79 years old with acute or convalescent COVID-19.

The V gene is TRBV10-3, the J gene TRBJ2-5, with 8 positions matching TRBD1. The CDR3 has 13 residues. Germline V gene sequence: CDR1 ENHRY, CDR2 SYGVKD. Trimming removed 7 bases from V and 4 bases from J; junction bases left unmatched: 5. For the CDR3, the DNA is TGTGCCATCAAAGAACAGGGGGGAGAGACCCAGTACTTC. Translated: CAIKEQGGETQYF.

The CDR3 spells CASSEARGNEKLFF. CDR3 DNA: TGTGCCAGCAGTGAAGCAAGGGGTAATGAAAAACTGTTTTTT. J is TRBJ1-4 and V is TRBV2, with D possibly matching TRBD1 (5 bases). The CDR3 sequence is 14 residues long. Germline V gives CDR1 SNHLY, CDR2 FYNNEI. V was cut by 0 bases and J by 4 bases, with 6 bases left in between.

CDR3 DNA sequence: TGTGCCAGCAGGGGACTAGCGGGAATTGGAGAGACCCAGTACTTC. The encoded protein is CASRGLAGIGETQYF. The chain has TRBV18 and TRBJ2-5; 13 bases are shared with TRBD2. V lost 8 bases and J lost 4; bases outside the gene matches: 7. Germline V lookup: CDR1 KGHSH, CDR2 LQKENI. The CDR3 extends over 15 amino acids.

The rearrangement links TRBV5-4 to TRBJ2-1; 7 bases fit TRBD2. Per the germline V gene, CDR1 is SGHNT and CDR2 is YYREEE (reference sequence). V trimming: 3 bases; J trimming: 5 bases; junction bases outside the gene matches: 14. CDR3 size: 17 residues. CDR3 sequence (DNA): TGTGCCAGCAGCTCTAACCTCGGGGCTAGCGGAAACAATGAGCAGTTCTTC. This gives the protein CASSSNLGASGNNEQFF.

The rearrangement joins TRBV7-3 to TRBJ2-1; D uncertain. The CDR3 length is 15 residues. The germline gives CDR1 SGHTA, CDR2 FQGTGA. V was cut by 5 bases and J by 4 bases, with 15 bases left in between. CDR3 DNA: TGTGCCAGCAGCCGACCTGGGTCCGGGTACAATGAGCAGTTCTTC. As protein: CASSRPGSGYNEQFF.

The chain recombines TRBV7-9 with TRBJ2-4, with TRBD2 as a possible D gene (6 bases). The V end lost 1 base, the J end lost 0 bases, and 19 bases lay between the germline ends. The germline V gene encodes CDR1 SEHNR and CDR2 FQNEAQ (reference sequence). The CDR3 contains 19 residues. The CDR3 region is CASSLVTGAAVIAKNIQYF. The CDR3 coding sequence is TGTGCCAGCAGCTTAGTCACGGGAGCTGCCGTAATAGCCAAAAACATTCAGTACTTC.

This chain uses TRBV15 with TRBJ2-7, with TRBD1 identical over 8 bases. CDR3 length: 15 residues. V trimming: 2 bases; J trimming: 4 bases; junction bases outside the gene matches: 7. The germline V gene has CDR1 LNHNV and CDR2 YYDKDF (reference sequence). The DNA of the CDR3 is TGTGCCACCAGCAGATTACAGGGGGATGGGTACGAGCAGTACTTC. Translation: CATSRLQGDGYEQYF.

V usage is TRBV4-2 and J usage is TRBJ1-2; 8 bases are shared with TRBD1. This CDR3 contains 16 residues. Germline CDR1 reads LGHNA; CDR2 reads YNFKEQ. Trimming cost V 0 bases and J 4 bases; bases outside gene matches: 7. The CDR3 loop is CASSQDRGRVVYGYTF. For the CDR3, the DNA is TGTGCCAGCAGCCAAGACAGGGGGCGCGTTGTCTATGGCTACACCTTC.

The gene calls are TRBV30 and TRBJ1-2; 9 nucleotides match TRBD1. Germline V gene lookup returns CDR1 GTSNPN and CDR2 SVGIG (reference sequence). The CDR3 runs 15 residues. J was trimmed by 2 bases and V by 2 bases; bases with no gene match: 6. The CDR3 bases are TGTGCCTGGAGTAGGAGGGACAGGGTAAACTATGGCTACACCTTC. It specifies CAWSRRDRVNYGYTF.

In the case of this clone: The sample has other DNA sequences that encode this CDR3 too. The chain joins TRBV30 to TRBJ2-5, with 8 bases fitting TRBD1. J was trimmed by 5 bases and V by 3 bases; bases with no gene match: 2. Germline values: CDR1 GTSNPN, CDR2 SVGIG (reference sequence). CDR3 length equals 12 residues. The CDR3 loop reads CAWSSGGETQYF. The CDR3 coding sequence is TGTGCCTGGAGCTCAGGGGGCGAGACCCAGTACTTC.

This clone has more than one count but fewer than ten. The gene calls are TRBV5-8 and TRBJ2-7; D is uncertain. The CDR3 spans 14 residues. Germline V CDR1 and CDR2: SGHTS, YDEGEE. V lost 5 bases and J 3 bases, leaving 15 bases between the germline ends. The CDR3, as DNA: TGTGCCAGCAGGTCCCGGGTCAAGTACTACGAGCAGTACTTC. Translated, it gives CASRSRVKYYEQYF.

The chain employs TRBV5-4 and TRBJ2-3; 12 positions match TRBD2. CDR3 length: 17 amino acids. V gave up 7 bases and J gave up 3 bases; unmatched junction bases: 12. CDR1 and CDR2 (germline): SGHNT, YYREEE (reference sequence). This CDR3 is CASSGLAGKARTDTQYF. The CDR3 bases are TGTGCCAGCTCCGGACTAGCGGGAAAGGCCCGGACAGATACGCAGTATTTT.